This T cell receptor beta chain was recorded in a study of T cells in Graves' hyperthyroidism and ophthalmopathy. Notes on the study in general: Ophthalmopathy was identified by the model a median approximately six months ahead of onset.

Thyroid ultrasound, orbital computed tomography, clinical symptoms, and serum thyroxine and TRAb underpinned diagnoses. This clonotype occurred a few times. Its target is unknown. TCR beta CDR3 regions were amplified from RNA. The HTBI primer set drove a first-round RT-PCR of the TCR CDR3. TCRdb itself ran the multiplex PCR reads through MiXCR, one entry per CDR3 protein. The sample includes around 700,000 distinct CDR3 sequences, 18% of them seen just once. The sequencing sample was made of blood. This TCR was sampled from a woman in her forties or fifties with Graves' hyperthyroidism that later progressed to Graves' ophthalmopathy.

CDR3 sequence: CAISAEPGQGAAGELFF. The CDR3 DNA is TGTGCCATCAGCGCAGAACCGGGACAGGGGGCGGCCGGGGAGCTGTTTTTT. The chain links TRBV10-3 to TRBJ2-2, with 12 bases lining up with TRBD1. The CDR3 is made up of 17 amino acids. V trimming: 6 bases; J trimming: 6 bases; junction bases outside the gene matches: 11. Germline values: CDR1 ENHRY, CDR2 SYGVKD.